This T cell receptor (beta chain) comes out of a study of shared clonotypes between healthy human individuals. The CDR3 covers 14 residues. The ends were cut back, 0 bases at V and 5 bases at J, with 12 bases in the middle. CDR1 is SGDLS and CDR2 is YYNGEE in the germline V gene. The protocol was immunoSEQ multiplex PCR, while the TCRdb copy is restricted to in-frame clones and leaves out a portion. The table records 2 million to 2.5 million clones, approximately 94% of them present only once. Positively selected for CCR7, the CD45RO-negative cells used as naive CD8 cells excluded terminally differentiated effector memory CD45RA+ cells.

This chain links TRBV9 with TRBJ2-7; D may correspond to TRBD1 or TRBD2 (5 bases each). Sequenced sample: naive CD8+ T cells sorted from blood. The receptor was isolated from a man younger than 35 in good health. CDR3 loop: CASSVGGPTDEQYF. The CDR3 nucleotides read TGTGCCAGCAGCGTAGGGGGACCGACCGACGAGCAGTACTTC. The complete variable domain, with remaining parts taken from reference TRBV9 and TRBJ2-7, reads DSGVTQTPKHLITATGQRVTLRCSPRSGDLSVYWYQQSLDQGLQFLIQYYNGEERAKGNILERFSAQQFPDLHSELNLSSLELGDSALYFCASSVGGPTDEQYFGPGTRLTVT.